The clone carrying this T cell receptor (beta chain) was found a few times. Its target is not known. This entry belongs to a study of OX40 agonist ivuxolimab in advanced cancers. As for the study in general: Intravenous ivuxolimab at 0.01 to 10 mg/kg was given to patients every 2 weeks.

The length of the CDR3 is 13 residues. Germline loops: CDR1 KGHSH, CDR2 LQKENI. Trimming took off 3 bases at V and 2 bases at J, with 7 bases between the two ends. Method: immunoSEQ multiplex PCR; TCRdb's copy keeps in-frame clones and lacks some. Of more than 40,000 clones in the sample, about 80% were seen once. Study results and caveats: Among the least clonally expanded were partial responders at 0.1-3.0 mg/kg. CD4+ and CD8+ T cells in blood underwent clonal expansion by week 6 at 0.1 to 3.0 mg/kg.

The chain is built from TRBV18 and TRBJ2-5; D gene unclear. This material consisted of CD4+ or CD8+ T cells sorted from blood, taken in a trial of the OX40 agonist ivuxolimab. The sequence came from an adult with an advanced solid tumor such as melanoma, head and neck, liver or kidney cancer. The CDR3 DNA is TGTGCCAGCTCACCCCACAAGCAAGAGACCCAGTACTTC. Translation gives CASSPHKQETQYF.